The rows below give T cell receptor beta chains drawn from one sample of a study of PD-1 blockade in classical Hodgkin lymphoma. Only in-frame clones appear in the TCRdb table, and some are missing; sequencing was by immunoSEQ multiplex PCR. The data contain under 95,000 clones, roughly 91% of them singletons. Specimen: peripheral blood mononuclear cells (PBMCs), collected at baseline. Receptor source: a human donor with classical Hodgkin lymphoma. Each CDR3 is given with its conserved first and last residue. The D gene is left open where the match is weak.

d_call: -; j_call: TRBJ2-3; v_call: TRBV7-8; cdr3_aa: CASSLEADEDTQYF
d_call: TRBD1; j_call: TRBJ2-7; v_call: TRBV10-3; cdr3_aa: CAISESGTGVHEQYF
d_call: TRBD2; j_call: TRBJ2-3; v_call: TRBV9; cdr3_aa: CASQPSGSLTDTQYF
d_call: TRBD2; j_call: TRBJ2-1; v_call: TRBV27; cdr3_aa: CASSLLIWGGWVNEQFF
d_call: -; j_call: TRBJ1-1; v_call: TRBV5-4; cdr3_aa: CASSLDHRAKGGTEAFF
d_call: TRBD2; j_call: TRBJ2-3; v_call: TRBV19; cdr3_aa: CASSILGGSSTDTQYF
d_call: -; j_call: TRBJ2-1; v_call: TRBV19; cdr3_aa: CASSPGNEQFF
d_call: -; j_call: TRBJ2-7; v_call: TRBV18; cdr3_aa: CASSPISYGKGTHYEQYF
d_call: TRBD1; j_call: TRBJ1-3; v_call: TRBV12-5; cdr3_aa: CASGLRQGPVGGNTIYF
d_call: -; j_call: TRBJ2-5; v_call: TRBV5-1; cdr3_aa: CASSLALPQETQYF
d_call: -; j_call: TRBJ1-2; v_call: TRBV4-3; cdr3_aa: CASSQVTLINYGYTF
d_call: TRBD2; j_call: TRBJ2-7; v_call: TRBV28; cdr3_aa: CASSSHPPSGRSEQYF
d_call: -; j_call: TRBJ1-1; v_call: TRBV13; cdr3_aa: CASSLGLKGPNTEAFF
d_call: -; j_call: TRBJ1-3; v_call: TRBV7-6; cdr3_aa: CASKGDGNTIYF